What follows are 12 T cell receptor beta chains derived from one specimen sequenced in a study of blood T cell repertoires in COVID-19. Sequencing used immunoSEQ multiplex PCR; TCRdb keeps in-frame clones, though not all of them. The data show more than 200,000 clones, with 80% to 90% seen just once and more than 6.5% held by the top ten. Sample: peripheral blood. These receptors all come from a middle-aged man with active or convalescent COVID-19.

The chain uses TRBV5-1 and TRBJ1-2; 8 bases line up with TRBD1. The length of the CDR3 is 15 residues. Germline-derived CDR1 and CDR2 are SGHRS and YFSETQ. J gave up 1 base and V 3 bases, and 5 bases lay outside the gene matches. The CDR3 region is CASSSGQGNNYGYTF. In nucleotides, the CDR3 is TGCGCCAGCAGCTCCGGACAGGGAAATAACTATGGCTACACCTTC.

The count of this clone is one. The V and J genes are TRBV4-1 and TRBJ2-7; D ambiguous. Germline lookup yields CDR1 MGHRA and CDR2 YSYEKL. The V end was cut by 1 base, the J end by 2 bases, with 9 bases between. This CDR3 spans 14 amino acids. Written as DNA, the CDR3 is TGCGCCAGCAGCCAAGTACTCGTTCCCTACGAGCAGTACTTC. Amino acids: CASSQVLVPYEQYF.

The chain links TRBV6-5 to TRBJ1-5; no definite D call. The length of the CDR3 is 11 residues. The germline V and J ends were trimmed by 6 bases and 3 bases, with 3 bases remaining between them. Looked up from germline, CDR1 is MNHEY and CDR2 is SVGAGI. CDR3 protein: CASRYNQPQHF. The CDR3 DNA reads TGTGCCAGCAGATACAATCAGCCCCAGCATTTT.

J is TRBJ1-2 and V is TRBV7-9; 9 positions match TRBD1. The CDR3 consists of 14 residues. Germline V gene sequence: CDR1 SEHNR, CDR2 FQNEAQ (reference sequence). The junction had 3 bases not matched to a gene; V was cut back by 5 bases and J by 2 bases. This CDR3 reads CASSRTGENYGYTF. The DNA of the CDR3 is TGTGCCAGCAGCCGGACAGGGGAGAACTATGGCTACACCTTC. Filled out from reference TRBV7-9 and TRBJ1-2, the complete variable domain reads DTGVSQNPRHKITKRGQNVTFRCDPISEHNRLYWYRQTLGQGPEFLTYFQNEAQLEKSRLLSDRFSAERPKGSFSTLEIQRTEQGDSAMYLCASSRTGENYGYTFGSGTRLTVV.

This clone turned up a few times. V is TRBV3-1 (or the pseudogene TRBV3-2) and J is TRBJ1-1; D call uncertain. The CDR3 extends over 12 amino acids. Trimming shortened V by 1 base and J by 11 bases, and 11 bases separated the two germline ends. Germline CDR1 LGHDT, CDR2 YNNKEL (reference sequence). CDR3 region: CASSQGGGGAFF. The CDR3 DNA is TGTGCCAGCAGCCAAGGAGGCGGTGGGGCTTTCTTT.

This clone came up once. CDR3 bases: TGTGCCAGCAGTTACTACAACAGGAACACCGGGGAGCTGTTTTTT. The encoded protein is CASSYYNRNTGELFF. The rearrangement uses TRBV6-2 or TRBV6-3 and TRBJ2-2; no reliable D call. The germline V and J ends were trimmed by 1 base and 1 base, with 7 bases remaining between them. The germline V gene encodes CDR1 MNHEY and CDR2 SVGEGT. The CDR3 has 15 amino acids.

This clone was counted a few times. This chain uses TRBV11-3 with TRBJ2-1; 9 nucleotides align to TRBD1. Germline loops: CDR1 SGHNT, CDR2 YENEEA. The CDR3 length is 16 residues. The ends lost 5 bases at V and 11 bases at J; junction bases unmatched: 16. The DNA of the CDR3 is TGTGCCAGCAGCCTACTTTCGGGACAGGGAAAGAAAAAGCAGTTCTTC. Protein sequence: CASSLLSGQGKKKQFF.

V gene TRBV10-2 combines with J gene TRBJ2-3; perhaps TRBD2 as D (5 bases). The germline V gene has CDR1 WSHSY and CDR2 SAAADI. The CDR3 spans 13 residues. V was cut by 0 bases and J by 6 bases, with 7 bases left in between. In DNA form, the CDR3 reads TGCGCCAGCAGTGAGTCGAGGAGGGATACGCAGTATTTT. It yields the protein CASSESRRDTQYF.

The CDR3 DNA is TGTGCCAGTAAGGGGTCAGTCGCAACTAATGAAAAACTGTTTTTT. It translates to CASKGSVATNEKLFF. V is TRBV19 and J is TRBJ1-4; tentative D call: TRBD1 (5 bases). V lost 7 bases and J 0 bases, leaving 12 bases between the germline ends. The CDR3 length is 15 residues. Germline CDR1 reads LNHDA; CDR2 reads SQIVND (reference sequence).

The rearrangement uses TRBV21-1 and TRBJ2-7; the listed D gene, TRBD2, was not tested against the DNA. TRBV21-1 is reported as a pseudogene. The CDR3 sequence is 15 residues long. CDR3 DNA: TGTGCCAGCAGCAAACCCCGACTAGCAGACTACGAGCAGTACTTC. This encodes CASSKPRLADYEQYF.

The chain uses TRBV27 and TRBJ1-2; 7 bases map to TRBD1. The CDR3 runs to 14 residues. CDR1 MNHEY and CDR2 SMNVEV come from the germline V gene (reference sequence). Losses at the gene ends were 6 bases for V and 5 bases for J; bases not matched to a gene: 9. CDR3 amino acids: CASSPRGTEYGYTF. CDR3 nucleotide sequence: TGTGCCAGCAGCCCAAGGGGGACAGAGTATGGCTACACCTTC.

This sequence joins TRBV3-1 (or the pseudogene TRBV3-2) and TRBJ2-2; possibly TRBD2 for D (5 bases). Germline loops: CDR1 LGHDT, CDR2 YNNKEL (reference sequence). Trimming took 8 bases from V and 0 from J, leaving 22 bases between them. The CDR3 consists of 18 residues. CDR3 in DNA: TGTGCCAGCCTAAAGGGCCAGTGGACTGGAACGAACACCGGGGAGCTGTTTTTT. Its translation: CASLKGQWTGTNTGELFF.